Presented here are 4 T cell receptor beta chains from one specimen sequenced in a study of response to subunit inactivated influenza vaccine. TCRdb reprocessed the RT-PCR reads via MiXCR and lists one record per CDR3 protein. Altogether roughly 630,000 distinct CDR3 sequences are present, around 13% being singletons, with the ten largest covering 7.5% to 9%. The sample in question was PBMCs from blood, obtained 14 to 15 days before vaccination. The receptors were gathered from a man in his forties or fifties who received an inactivated influenza vaccine.

This chain joins TRBV11-2 and TRBJ2-3, with D perhaps given as TRBD1 or TRBD2 (6 bases each). This CDR3 has 16 residues. Germline values: CDR1 SGHAT, CDR2 FQNNGV. Trimming shortened V by 0 bases and J by 6 bases, and 16 bases separated the two germline ends. CDR3 in amino acids: CASSLDGVQGLDTQYF. The DNA of the CDR3 is TGTGCCAGCAGCTTAGATGGAGTACAGGGACTCGATACGCAGTATTTT.

This clonotype was seen a few times. DNA of the CDR3: TGTGCCAGCTCACCCCTCCAGGGAGCCACAGATACGCAGTATTTT. Translation gives CASSPLQGATDTQYF. The V gene is TRBV18, the J gene TRBJ2-3; D possibly matches TRBD1 or TRBD2 (5 bases each). CDR1 and CDR2 from the germline V gene are KGHSH and LQKENI. V was clipped by 3 bases and J by 2 bases, with 12 bases between them. The CDR3 loop spans 15 amino acids.

This chain uses TRBV5-1 with TRBJ2-3; D may be TRBD2 (6 bases). There are 16 residues in the CDR3. Trimming stripped 1 base from V and 0 bases from J, with 12 bases between. Germline V lookup: CDR1 SGHRS, CDR2 YFSETQ. This chain's CDR3 is CASSLSAGTSTDTQYF. The CDR3 DNA follows: TGCGCCAGCAGCTTGTCAGCGGGTACTAGCACAGATACGCAGTATTTT.

The chain joins TRBV6-2 or TRBV6-3 to TRBJ1-6, with D hard to call. From germline, CDR1 is MNHEY and CDR2 SVGEGT. The germline V and J ends were trimmed by 7 bases and 8 bases, with 18 bases remaining between them. The CDR3 runs to 15 residues. CDR3: CASNNGVSGYSPLHF. The CDR3 DNA sequence: TGTGCCAGCAATAACGGGGTGTCTGGTTATTCACCCCTCCACTTT.